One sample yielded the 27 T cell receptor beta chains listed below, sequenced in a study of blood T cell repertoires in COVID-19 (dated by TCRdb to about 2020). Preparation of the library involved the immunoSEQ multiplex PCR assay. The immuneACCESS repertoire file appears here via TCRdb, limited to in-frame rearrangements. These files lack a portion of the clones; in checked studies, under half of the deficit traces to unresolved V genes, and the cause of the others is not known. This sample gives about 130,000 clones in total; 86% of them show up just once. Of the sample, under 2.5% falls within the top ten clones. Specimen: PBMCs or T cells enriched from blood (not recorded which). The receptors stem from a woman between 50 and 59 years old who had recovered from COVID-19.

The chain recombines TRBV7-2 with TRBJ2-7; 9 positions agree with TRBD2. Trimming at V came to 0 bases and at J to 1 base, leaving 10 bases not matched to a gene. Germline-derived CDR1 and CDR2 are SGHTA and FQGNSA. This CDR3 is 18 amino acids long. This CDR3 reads CASSLALSGGGGSYEQYF. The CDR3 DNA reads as TGTGCCAGCAGCTTAGCGCTAAGCGGCGGGGGGGGTTCCTACGAGCAGTACTTC.

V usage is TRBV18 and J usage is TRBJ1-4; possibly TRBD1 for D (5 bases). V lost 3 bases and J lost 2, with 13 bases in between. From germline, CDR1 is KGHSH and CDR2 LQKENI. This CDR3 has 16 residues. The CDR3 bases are TGTGCCAGCTCACCCCCCGGGGGGACGACTAATGAAAAACTGTTTTTT. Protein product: CASSPPGGTTNEKLFF.

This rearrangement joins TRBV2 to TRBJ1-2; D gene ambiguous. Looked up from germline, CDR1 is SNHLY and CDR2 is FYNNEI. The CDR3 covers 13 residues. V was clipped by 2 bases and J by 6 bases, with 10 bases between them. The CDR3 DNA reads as TGTGCCAGCAGTGAAAGGACTCGTCATGGCTACACCTTC. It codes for CASSERTRHGYTF. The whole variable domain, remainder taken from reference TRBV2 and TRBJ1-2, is EPEVTQTPSHQVTQMGQEVILRCVPISNHLYFYWYRQILGQKVEFLVSFYNNEISEKSEIFDDQFSVERPDGSNFTLKIRSTKLEDSAMYFCASSERTRHGYTFGSGTRLTVV.

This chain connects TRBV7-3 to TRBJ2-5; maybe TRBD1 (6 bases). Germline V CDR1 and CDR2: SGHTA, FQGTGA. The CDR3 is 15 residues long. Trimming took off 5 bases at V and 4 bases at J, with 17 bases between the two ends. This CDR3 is CASSLNRVSGETQYF. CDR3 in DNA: TGTGCCAGCAGCCTGAACAGGGTCTCGGGAGAGACCCAGTACTTC.

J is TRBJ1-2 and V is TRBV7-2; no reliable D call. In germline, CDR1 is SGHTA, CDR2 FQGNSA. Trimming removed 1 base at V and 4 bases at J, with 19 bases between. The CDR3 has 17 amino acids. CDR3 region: CASSLVGAGSQSYGYTF. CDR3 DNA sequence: TGTGCCAGCAGCTTAGTGGGTGCAGGTTCCCAGAGCTATGGCTACACCTTC. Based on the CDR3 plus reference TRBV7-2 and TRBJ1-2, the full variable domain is GAGVSQSPSNKVTEKGKDVELRCDPISGHTALYWYRQSLGQGLEFLIYFQGNSAPDKSGLPSDRFSAERTGGSVSTLTIQRTQQEDSAVYLCASSLVGAGSQSYGYTFGSGTRLTVV.

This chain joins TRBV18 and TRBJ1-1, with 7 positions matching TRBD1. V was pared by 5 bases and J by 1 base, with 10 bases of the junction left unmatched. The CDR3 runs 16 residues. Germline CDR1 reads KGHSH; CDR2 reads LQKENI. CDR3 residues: CASSTYTGTENTEAFF. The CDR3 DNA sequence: TGTGCCAGCTCAACATATACCGGGACAGAGAACACTGAAGCTTTCTTT.

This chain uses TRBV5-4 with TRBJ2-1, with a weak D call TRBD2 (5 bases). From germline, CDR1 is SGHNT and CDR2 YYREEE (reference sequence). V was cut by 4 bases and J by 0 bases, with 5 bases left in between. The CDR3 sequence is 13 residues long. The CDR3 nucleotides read TGTGCCAGCAGCCGGGACTCCTACAATGAGCAGTTCTTC. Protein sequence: CASSRDSYNEQFF.

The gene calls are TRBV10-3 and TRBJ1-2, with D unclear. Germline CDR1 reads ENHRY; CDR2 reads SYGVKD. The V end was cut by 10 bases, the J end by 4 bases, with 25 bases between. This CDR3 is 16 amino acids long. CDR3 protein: CATGEDNLRVIYGYTF. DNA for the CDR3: TGTGCCACCGGGGAGGATAATCTGCGGGTGATCTATGGCTACACCTTC.

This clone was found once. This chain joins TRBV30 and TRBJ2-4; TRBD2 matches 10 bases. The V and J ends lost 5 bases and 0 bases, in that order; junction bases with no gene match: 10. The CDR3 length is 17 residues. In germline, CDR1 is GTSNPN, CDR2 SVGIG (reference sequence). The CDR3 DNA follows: TGTGCCTGGGTTAAGCGGGGGGGTACACAAGCCAAAAACATTCAGTACTTC. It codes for CAWVKRGGTQAKNIQYF.

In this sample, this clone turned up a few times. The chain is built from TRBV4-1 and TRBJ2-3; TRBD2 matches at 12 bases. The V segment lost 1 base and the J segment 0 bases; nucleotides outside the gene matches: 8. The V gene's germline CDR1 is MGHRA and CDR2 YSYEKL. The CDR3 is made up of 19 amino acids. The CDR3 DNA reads TGCGCCAGCAGCCAAGGCGCCGGGACTAGCGGGCGTAGCACAGATACGCAGTATTTT. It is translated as CASSQGAGTSGRSTDTQYF.

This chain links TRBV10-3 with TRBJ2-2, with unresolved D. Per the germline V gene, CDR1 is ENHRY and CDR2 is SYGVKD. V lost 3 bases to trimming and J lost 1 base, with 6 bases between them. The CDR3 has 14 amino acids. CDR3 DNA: TGTGCCATCAGTGACCCGGGGAACACCGGGGAGCTGTTTTTT. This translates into CAISDPGNTGELFF.

The chain's CDR3 is CASSIGVGRPTEAFF. Here the CDR3 DNA reads TGTGCCAGTAGTATAGGGGTGGGCAGGCCCACTGAAGCTTTCTTT. The rearrangement joins TRBV19 to TRBJ1-1; D is uncertain. Germline V gives CDR1 LNHDA, CDR2 SQIVND (reference sequence). Trimming removed 1 base from V and 4 bases from J, with 13 bases in between. The CDR3 runs to 15 residues.

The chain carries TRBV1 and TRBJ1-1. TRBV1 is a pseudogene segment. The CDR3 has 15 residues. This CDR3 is CTSSQVGGLNTEAFF. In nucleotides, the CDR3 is TGCACCAGCAGCCAAGTCGGCGGCTTGAACACTGAAGCTTTCTTT.

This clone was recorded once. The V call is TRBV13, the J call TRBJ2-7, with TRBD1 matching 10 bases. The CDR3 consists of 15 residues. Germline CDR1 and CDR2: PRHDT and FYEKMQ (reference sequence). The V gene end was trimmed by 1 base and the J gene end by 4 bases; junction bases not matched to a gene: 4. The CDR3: CASSLETGGQYEQYF. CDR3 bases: TGTGCCAGCAGCTTAGAGACAGGGGGCCAGTACGAGCAGTACTTC.

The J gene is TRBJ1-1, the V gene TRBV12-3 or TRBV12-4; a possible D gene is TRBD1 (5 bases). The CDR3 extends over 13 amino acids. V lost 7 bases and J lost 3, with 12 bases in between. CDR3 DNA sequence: TGTGCCAGCATACAGGAGATTGACACTGAAGCTTTCTTT. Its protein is CASIQEIDTEAFF.

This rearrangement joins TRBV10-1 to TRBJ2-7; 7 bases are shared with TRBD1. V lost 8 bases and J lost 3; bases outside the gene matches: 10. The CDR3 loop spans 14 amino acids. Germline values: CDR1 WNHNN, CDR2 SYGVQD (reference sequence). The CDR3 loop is CASLFDRVDYEQYF. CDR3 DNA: TGCGCCAGCTTATTCGACAGGGTCGACTACGAGCAGTACTTC.

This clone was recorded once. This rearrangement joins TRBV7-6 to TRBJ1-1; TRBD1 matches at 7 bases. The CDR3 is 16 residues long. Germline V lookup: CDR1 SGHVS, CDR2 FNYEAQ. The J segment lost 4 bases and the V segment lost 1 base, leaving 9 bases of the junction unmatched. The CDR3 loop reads CASSLGQGGRGTEAFF. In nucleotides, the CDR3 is TGTGCCAGCAGCTTAGGGCAGGGGGGTAGGGGCACTGAAGCTTTCTTT.

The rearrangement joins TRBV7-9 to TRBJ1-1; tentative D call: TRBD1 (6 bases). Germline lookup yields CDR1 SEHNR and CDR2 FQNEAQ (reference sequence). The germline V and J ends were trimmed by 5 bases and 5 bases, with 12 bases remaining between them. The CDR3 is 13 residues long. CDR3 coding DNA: TGTGCCAGCAGCGTACAGGGCGGAACTGAAGCTTTCTTT. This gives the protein CASSVQGGTEAFF.

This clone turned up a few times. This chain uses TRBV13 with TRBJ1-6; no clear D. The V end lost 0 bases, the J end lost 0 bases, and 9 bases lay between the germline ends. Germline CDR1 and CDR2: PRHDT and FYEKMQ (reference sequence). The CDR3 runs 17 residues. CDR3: CASSLGRGDSYNSPLHF. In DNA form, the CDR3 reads TGTGCCAGCAGCTTAGGTCGCGGAGACTCCTATAATTCACCCCTCCACTTT.

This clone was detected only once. The chain's CDR3 is CASSQDSSGGQTQYF. The DNA of the CDR3 is TGTGCCAGCAGCCAAGATTCTTCGGGGGGACAAACGCAGTATTTT. The chain has TRBV3-1 (or the pseudogene TRBV3-2) and TRBJ2-3; perhaps TRBD2 as D (7 bases). Trimming shortened V by 0 bases and J by 9 bases, and 16 bases separated the two germline ends. The CDR3 length is 15 residues. Germline CDR1 LGHDT, CDR2 YNNKEL (reference sequence).

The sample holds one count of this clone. CDR3 sequence: CASSNTGNTEAFF. For the CDR3, the DNA is TGTGCCAGCAGTAATACAGGGAACACTGAAGCTTTCTTT. The rearrangement joins TRBV2 to TRBJ1-1; TRBD1 might be the D (5 bases). This CDR3 comprises 13 residues. Per germline, CDR1 SNHLY and CDR2 FYNNEI. V lost 5 bases to trimming and J lost 1 base, with 8 bases between them.

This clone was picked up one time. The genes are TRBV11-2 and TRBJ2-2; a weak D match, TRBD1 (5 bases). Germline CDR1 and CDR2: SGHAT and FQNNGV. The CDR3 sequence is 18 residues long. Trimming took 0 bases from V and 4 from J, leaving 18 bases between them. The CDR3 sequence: CASSLEFRGRVGTGELFF. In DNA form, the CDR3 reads TGTGCCAGCAGCTTAGAATTCCGTGGCAGGGTCGGCACCGGGGAGCTGTTTTTT.

CDR3 DNA sequence: TGCGCCAGCAGTTCCTCAGGCACTGAAGCTTTCTTT. This translates into CASSSSGTEAFF. V is TRBV10-1 and J is TRBJ1-1, with D uncertain. The CDR3 runs to 12 residues. V lost 5 bases, J lost 4 bases, and 8 bases lay in between. The germline CDR1 and CDR2 sequences are WNHNN and SYGVQD (reference sequence).

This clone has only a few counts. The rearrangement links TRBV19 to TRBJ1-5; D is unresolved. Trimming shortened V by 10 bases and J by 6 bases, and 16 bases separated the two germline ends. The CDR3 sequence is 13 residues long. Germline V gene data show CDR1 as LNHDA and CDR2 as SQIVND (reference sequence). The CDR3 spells CATGAGMRQPQHF. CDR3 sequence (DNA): TGTGCCACTGGAGCGGGGATGCGTCAGCCCCAGCATTTT.

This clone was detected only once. The CDR3 region is CASSPGQGFLDGYTF. CDR3 DNA sequence: TGTGCCAGCTCACCGGGACAGGGGTTCTTGGATGGCTACACCTTC. The chain carries TRBV18 and TRBJ1-2, with 10 bases that match TRBD1. V lost 3 bases to trimming and J lost 6 bases; unmatched junction nucleotides: 7. This CDR3 has 15 amino acids. Germline CDR1 and CDR2: KGHSH and LQKENI.

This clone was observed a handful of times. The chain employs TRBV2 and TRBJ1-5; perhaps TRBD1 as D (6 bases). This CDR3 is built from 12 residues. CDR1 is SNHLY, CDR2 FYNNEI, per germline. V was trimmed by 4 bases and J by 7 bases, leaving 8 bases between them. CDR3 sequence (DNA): TGTGCCAGCAGTGTACAGGGCCAGCCCCAGCATTTT. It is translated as CASSVQGQPQHF.

DNA of the CDR3: TGTGCCACCATGTCAGGGGGTGGTTCGAACACCGGGGAGCTGTTTTTT. It codes for CATMSGGGSNTGELFF. The chain joins TRBV24-1 to TRBJ2-2, with 7 nucleotides matching TRBD1. The germline CDR1 and CDR2 sequences are KGHDR and SFDVKD. The length of the CDR3 is 16 residues. With V trimmed by 8 bases and J by 0 bases, 8 bases remained unmatched.